This passage covers 3 T cell receptor beta chains from one sample sequenced in a study of cytomegalovirus exposure and HLA in healthy donors (dated by TCRdb to the late 2010s). The library was obtained by the immunoSEQ multiplex PCR assay. For the multiplex PCR, a mixture combining 60 forward primers for TCR Vbeta segments and 13 reverse primers for TCR Jbeta segments was used. TCRdb retrieved this table from immuneACCESS and kept in-frame rearrangements only. Not all clones are present; in checked studies, unresolved V genes account for under half, and no reason is known for the remainder. A total of approximately 170,000 clones appear in this sample, over 75% of them only once. The ten largest clonotypes hold under 1.5% of the sample. The sequenced sample was PBMCs. The origin of the receptors is a middle-aged man in good health and CMV-seropositive.

This chain uses TRBV28 with TRBJ1-3; D gene ambiguous. Trimming left V 6 bases short and J 0 bases short, with 12 bases between. Per the germline V gene, CDR1 is MDHEN and CDR2 is SYDVKM. The CDR3 contains 15 residues. The CDR3 sequence is CASRPDTFSGNTIYF. In nucleotides, the CDR3 is TGTGCCAGCAGACCCGACACCTTCTCTGGAAACACCATATATTTT.

The rearrangement joins TRBV5-4 to TRBJ2-3, with TRBD2 identical over 8 bases. Germline V lookup: CDR1 SGHNT, CDR2 YYREEE (reference sequence). V shed 0 bases and J 6 bases; nucleotides not matched to a gene: 6. The CDR3 covers 15 residues. The DNA of the CDR3 is TGTGCCAGCAGCTTGGTCCAGCGGGAGAGGGATACGCAGTATTTT. This encodes CASSLVQRERDTQYF.

This clone was seen a single time. The chain carries TRBV5-8 and TRBJ1-5; TRBD1 matches at 8 bases. V dropped 4 bases and J dropped 7; count of bases not matched to a gene: 10. CDR3 length equals 15 residues. Germline lookup yields CDR1 SGHTS and CDR2 YDEGEE. The CDR3 nucleotides are TGTGCCAGCAGCGATACCGGGACAGGTAGGCAGCCCCAGCATTTT. This encodes CASSDTGTGRQPQHF.